A single sample is the source of the 26 T cell receptor beta chains below, sequenced in a study of cytomegalovirus exposure and HLA in healthy donors. The table came from immunoSEQ multiplex PCR; TCRdb's copy has only in-frame clones and leaves some out. The table has some 320,000 clones, about 90% seen once; the top ten hold 0.95% to 1.5%. Sequences were obtained from PBMCs. Receptor source: a woman in her twenties or thirties in good health and CMV-seropositive.

The V call is TRBV6-5, the J call TRBJ2-7; weak D call: TRBD2 (6 bases). Trimming stripped 6 bases from V and 3 bases from J, with 15 bases between. Germline CDR1 is MNHEY and CDR2 is SVGAGI. This CDR3 spans 14 amino acids. In nucleotides, the CDR3 is TGTGCCAGCAGCCCCGGGACTGTATTCTACGAGCAGTACTTC. The encoded protein is CASSPGTVFYEQYF.

The chain links TRBV27 to TRBJ2-7; no clear D. Germline V CDR1 and CDR2: MNHEY, SMNVEV (reference sequence). The CDR3 loop spans 12 amino acids. Between the trimmed V and J ends, which lost 6 bases and 7 bases, there was a span of 13 bases. CDR3 sequence: CASRGLSSEQYF. The CDR3 DNA is TGTGCCAGCAGGGGCCTCTCCTCGGAGCAGTACTTC.

V and J are TRBV30 and TRBJ2-7, with 8 bases matching TRBD1. After removal of 0 bases from V and 6 bases from J, the junction contained 4 bases not matched to a gene. The CDR3 has 13 residues. Germline assignment: CDR1 GTSNPN and CDR2 SVGIG (reference sequence). The CDR3 region is CAWSVLGQGEQYF. The DNA for the CDR3 is TGTGCCTGGAGTGTCCTCGGACAGGGCGAGCAGTACTTC.

The chain recombines TRBV5-1 with TRBJ2-5; a weak D match, TRBD1 (5 bases). Trimming removed 0 bases from V and 5 bases from J, with 11 bases in between. Germline-derived CDR1 and CDR2 are SGHRS and YFSETQ. CDR3 length: 14 amino acids. CDR3 sequence reads: CASSLDPGLETQYF. CDR3 nucleotides: TGCGCCAGCAGCTTGGACCCAGGGCTGGAGACCCAGTACTTC.

The rearrangement uses TRBV10-3 and TRBJ2-1; the D gene is possibly TRBD1 (6 bases). There are 16 residues in the CDR3. The V gene's germline CDR1 is ENHRY and CDR2 SYGVKD. The ends were cut back, 6 bases at V and 3 bases at J, with 18 bases in the middle. This chain's CDR3 is CAISGDPGQIYNEQFF. Here the CDR3 DNA reads TGTGCCATCAGCGGGGACCCGGGACAAATCTACAATGAGCAGTTCTTC.

This chain links TRBV2 with TRBJ2-3; 8 bases align to TRBD2. Germline assignment: CDR1 SNHLY and CDR2 FYNNEI. The CDR3 totals 16 residues. V shed 6 bases and J 2 bases; nucleotides not matched to a gene: 10. This CDR3 reads CASRGGTSGYTDTQYF. DNA for the CDR3: TGTGCCAGCAGGGGCGGAACTAGCGGATACACAGATACGCAGTATTTT.

The J gene is TRBJ2-2, the V gene TRBV7-9; TRBD1 matches 8 bases. CDR1 is SEHNR and CDR2 is FQNEAQ in the germline V gene (reference sequence). Germline trimming cut 1 base from V and 1 base from J; bases unmatched to any gene: 5. The CDR3 runs 17 residues. CDR3 coding DNA: TGTGCCAGCAGCTTAGTCCCCGGGACAGGGAACACCGGGGAGCTGTTTTTT. This gives the protein CASSLVPGTGNTGELFF.

J is TRBJ2-7 and V is TRBV7-2, with TRBD1 matching over 9 bases. With 1 base clipped from V and 6 bases from J, the junction kept 7 bases outside the gene matches. The CDR3 covers 15 residues. CDR1 and CDR2 from the germline V gene are SGHTA and FQGNSA. CDR3 amino acids: CASSLDRGRLLEQYF. As DNA, the CDR3 is TGTGCCAGCAGCTTAGACAGGGGGCGCCTTCTCGAGCAGTACTTC.

The J gene is TRBJ2-7, the V gene TRBV6-1, with D possibly TRBD2 on 5 matching bases. In germline, CDR1 is MNHNS, CDR2 SASEGT. This CDR3 region has 17 residues. The ends were cut back, 0 bases at V and 5 bases at J, with 20 bases in the middle. The CDR3 DNA is TGTGCCAGCAGTGAAGCGGTGGGTCACACGGTAGCGAACGAGCAGTACTTC. Its translation: CASSEAVGHTVANEQYF.

The rearrangement joins TRBV19 to TRBJ2-1; D not resolved. Germline assignment: CDR1 LNHDA and CDR2 SQIVND (reference sequence). With 4 bases removed from V and 10 bases from J, the gap between germline ends came to 11 bases. The CDR3 runs 12 residues. CDR3 DNA sequence: TGTGCCAGTAGTAAAACTTCCGACGAGCAGTTCTTC. Translated, it gives CASSKTSDEQFF.

V usage is TRBV7-2 and J usage is TRBJ2-7; 9 bases match TRBD2. The J segment lost 6 bases and the V segment lost 1 base, leaving 4 bases of the junction unmatched. This CDR3 has 14 amino acids. CDR1 and CDR2 (germline): SGHTA, FQGNSA. In nucleotides, the CDR3 is TGTGCCAGCAGCTTAGTGGCTAGCGGGATCGAGCAGTACTTC. Encoded protein: CASSLVASGIEQYF.

The J gene is TRBJ2-7, the V gene TRBV5-4; 12 positions agree with TRBD2. The CDR3 covers 16 residues. Looked up from germline, CDR1 is SGHNT and CDR2 is YYREEE (reference sequence). Unmatched junction bases numbered 10, after V lost 0 bases and J lost 9 bases. The CDR3 loop reads CASSLAATSGSLRQYF. As DNA, the CDR3 is TGTGCCAGCAGCTTGGCCGCGACTAGCGGGAGTTTGAGGCAGTACTTC.

The genes are TRBV7-9 and TRBJ2-3, with 11 bases that match TRBD1. The germline V gene encodes CDR1 SEHNR and CDR2 FQNEAQ (reference sequence). The ends lost 5 bases at V and 0 bases at J; junction bases unmatched: 7. This CDR3 contains 17 residues. The CDR3 DNA reads TGTGCCAGCAGCGGAGGGACAGGGGGATCTAGCACAGATACGCAGTATTTT. This sequence encodes CASSGGTGGSSTDTQYF.

This clone was recorded only once. The chain has TRBV30 and TRBJ1-2; TRBD1 matches 7 bases. Germline CDR1 reads GTSNPN; CDR2 reads SVGIG (reference sequence). The CDR3 has 14 residues. V lost 0 bases, J lost 9 bases, and 10 bases stayed unmatched. CDR3 nucleotides: TGTGCCTGGAGTGTATTGGGCAGGGGGATCCGCTACACCTTC. It yields the protein CAWSVLGRGIRYTF.

This rearrangement joins TRBV28 to TRBJ1-1, with no clear D. With 2 bases removed from V and 0 bases from J, the gap between germline ends came to 19 bases. The germline V gene encodes CDR1 MDHEN and CDR2 SYDVKM. This CDR3 contains 18 residues. The CDR3, as DNA: TGTGCCAGCAGTTTAATAAAGAGGGCAGGAGATGTGAACACTGAAGCTTTCTTT. Protein product: CASSLIKRAGDVNTEAFF. Looking up the rest from reference TRBV28 and TRBJ1-1 gives the full variable domain: DVKVTQSSRYLVKRTGEKVFLECVQDMDHENMFWYRQDPGLGLRLIYFSYDVKMKEKGDIPEGYSVSREKKERFSLILESASTNQTSMYLCASSLIKRAGDVNTEAFFGQGTRLTVV.

The sample holds a few counts of this clone. The CDR3 coding sequence is TGTGCCAGTAGAGGCAGGCGGGATAGCAATCAGCCCCAGCATTTT. Translated, it gives CASRGRRDSNQPQHF. The V gene is TRBV19, the J gene TRBJ1-5; unclear D gene. The CDR3 is made up of 15 amino acids. The germline V gene encodes CDR1 LNHDA and CDR2 SQIVND (reference sequence). The V and J ends lost 6 bases and 0 bases respectively, with 12 bases between them.

V gene TRBV6-6 combines with J gene TRBJ1-1; tentative D call: TRBD1 (6 bases). This CDR3 has 14 residues. Per germline, CDR1 MNHNY and CDR2 SVGAGI (reference sequence). The germline V and J ends were trimmed by 9 bases and 6 bases, with 20 bases remaining between them. The CDR3 DNA sequence: TGTGCCAGTAAGACGGGAGGGGGAAGGCCTGAAGCTTTCTTT. Its protein is CASKTGGGRPEAFF.

The chain uses TRBV4-3 and TRBJ2-3; D perhaps matches TRBD1 (6 bases). Deletions cut 4 bases from V and 4 bases from J, with 21 bases between. CDR1 is LGHNA, CDR2 YSLEER, per germline. This CDR3 is built from 17 residues. The CDR3 DNA reads TGCGCCAGCAGCCTGCTCCCACTGACAGGATCTGCAGATACGCAGTATTTT. It encodes CASSLLPLTGSADTQYF.

This chain links TRBV4-2 with TRBJ2-2; 15 bases map to TRBD2. Germline CDR1 reads LGHNA; CDR2 reads YNFKEQ. The V segment lost 4 bases and the J segment 6 bases; nucleotides outside the gene matches: 3. This CDR3 is built from 16 residues. The CDR3 protein is CASSLRTSGGAGELFF. CDR3 nucleotides: TGTGCCAGCAGCCTCCGGACTAGCGGGGGGGCCGGGGAGCTGTTTTTT.

The gene calls are TRBV28 and TRBJ2-3, with TRBD2 identical over 8 bases. CDR1 MDHEN and CDR2 SYDVKM come from the germline V gene. The CDR3 has 12 amino acids. V lost 6 bases and J lost 8; bases outside the gene matches: 4. The CDR3 sequence is CASRTGGGTQYF. In DNA form, the CDR3 reads TGTGCCAGCAGGACGGGAGGGGGTACGCAGTATTTT.

The rearrangement uses TRBV27 and TRBJ2-3; tentatively, D is TRBD2 (5 bases). The germline CDR1 and CDR2 sequences are MNHEY and SMNVEV (reference sequence). CDR3 size: 17 residues. Trimming stripped 1 base from V and 0 bases from J, with 14 bases between. The CDR3 coding sequence is TGTGCCAGCAGTTTATGGGCTGGGAGTTTCAGCACAGATACGCAGTATTTT. As protein: CASSLWAGSFSTDTQYF.

This clone was seen only a few times. The chain is built from TRBV2 and TRBJ1-2, with D perhaps TRBD1 (5 bases). The germline CDR1 and CDR2 sequences are SNHLY and FYNNEI. The CDR3 loop spans 13 amino acids. Trimming took off 7 bases at V and 5 bases at J, with 14 bases between the two ends. The CDR3 reads CASIQQVKYGYTF. In DNA, the CDR3 is TGTGCCAGCATTCAACAGGTTAAGTATGGCTACACCTTC. Using reference TRBV2 and TRBJ1-2 for the parts outside the CDR3, the full variable domain is EPEVTQTPSHQVTQMGQEVILRCVPISNHLYFYWYRQILGQKVEFLVSFYNNEISEKSEIFDDQFSVERPDGSNFTLKIRSTKLEDSAMYFCASIQQVKYGYTFGSGTRLTVV.

The genes are TRBV6-5 and TRBJ2-7, with D perhaps matching TRBD1 (5 bases). V was shortened by 7 bases and J by 2 bases, with 9 bases between the two germline ends. This CDR3 contains 12 residues. CDR1 is MNHEY, CDR2 SVGAGI, per germline. The CDR3: CASKGSTYEQYF. CDR3 DNA: TGTGCCAGCAAGGGGTCTACCTACGAGCAGTACTTC.

The chain couples TRBV7-3 to TRBJ2-2, with D possibly matching TRBD1 (5 bases). With 0 bases removed from V and 4 bases from J, the gap between germline ends came to 18 bases. This CDR3 has 18 amino acids. Germline CDR1 reads SGHTA; CDR2 reads FQGTGA. The CDR3 protein is CASSLTGRAALGTGELFF. In nucleotides, the CDR3 is TGTGCCAGCAGCTTAACGGGCAGGGCGGCATTAGGCACCGGGGAGCTGTTTTTT.

The J gene is TRBJ2-7, the V gene TRBV20-1, with D hard to call. CDR1 is DFQATT, CDR2 SNEGSKA, per germline (reference sequence). Trimming left V 4 bases short and J 6 bases short, with 10 bases between. The CDR3 totals 11 residues. In nucleotides, the CDR3 is TGCAGTGCTAAGTGGGTCAGCGAGCAGTACTTC. Protein product: CSAKWVSEQYF.

There are a few counts of this clone. The genes are TRBV4-2 and TRBJ2-7, with 7 bases identical to TRBD1. The CDR3 extends over 14 amino acids. Looked up from germline, CDR1 is LGHNA and CDR2 is YNFKEQ. V was pared by 0 bases and J by 3 bases, with 2 bases of the junction left unmatched. CDR3 DNA sequence: TGTGCCAGCAGCCAAGACCCAGGGGGCTACGAGCAGTACTTC. Protein sequence: CASSQDPGGYEQYF.